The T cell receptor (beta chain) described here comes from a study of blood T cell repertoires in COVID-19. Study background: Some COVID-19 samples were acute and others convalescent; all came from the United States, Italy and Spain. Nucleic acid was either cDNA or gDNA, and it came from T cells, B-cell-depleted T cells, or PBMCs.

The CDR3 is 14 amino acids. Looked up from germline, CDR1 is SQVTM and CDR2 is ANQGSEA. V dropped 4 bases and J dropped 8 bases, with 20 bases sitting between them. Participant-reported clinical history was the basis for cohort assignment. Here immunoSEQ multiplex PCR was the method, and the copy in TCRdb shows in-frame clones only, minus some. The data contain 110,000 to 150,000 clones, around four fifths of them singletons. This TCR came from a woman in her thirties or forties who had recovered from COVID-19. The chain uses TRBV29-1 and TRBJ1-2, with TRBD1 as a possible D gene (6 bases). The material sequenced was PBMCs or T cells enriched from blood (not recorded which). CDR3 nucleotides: TGCAGCGTTGCAGAAGGTGGGGGACACAGGGGCTACACCTTC. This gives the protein CSVAEGGGHRGYTF.